Reported below is one T cell receptor (beta chain). Its antigen is not known. This sample is part of a study of T cell responses to AZD1222 COVID-19 vaccine. Overall study results and limits: A reported finding is that nearly half of spike-specific TCRs target unmutated variant regions. With two AZD1222 doses given, Spike-specific TCR breadth and depth both rose. Baseline antibody screening turned up just a handful of seropositive AZD1222 recipients.

The table came from immunoSEQ multiplex PCR; TCRdb's copy has only in-frame clones and leaves some out. The sample consists of approximately 44,000 clones, over 60% of them appearing once. Material: peripheral blood, obtained on day 0 of AZD1222 vaccination. The TCR was taken from an adult in good health.

CDR3 loop: CASSEQGGPGNEQFF. In DNA form, the CDR3 reads TGTGCCAGCAGCGAGCAAGGGGGGCCGGGGAATGAGCAGTTCTTC. The V call is TRBV7-2, the J call TRBJ2-1; D may correspond to TRBD1 or TRBD2 (6 bases each). Germline CDR1 and CDR2: SGHTA and FQGNSA. V was cut by 5 bases and J by 7 bases, with 18 bases left in between. This CDR3 region has 15 residues.